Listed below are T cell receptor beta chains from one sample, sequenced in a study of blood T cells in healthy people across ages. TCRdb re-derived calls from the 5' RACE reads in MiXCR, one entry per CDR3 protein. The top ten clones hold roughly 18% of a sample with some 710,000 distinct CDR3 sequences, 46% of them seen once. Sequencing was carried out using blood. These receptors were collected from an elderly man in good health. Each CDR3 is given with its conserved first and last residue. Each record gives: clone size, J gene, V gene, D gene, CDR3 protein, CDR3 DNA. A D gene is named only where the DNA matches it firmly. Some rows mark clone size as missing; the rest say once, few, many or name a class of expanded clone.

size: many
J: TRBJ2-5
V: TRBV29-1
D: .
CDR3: CSVRPGNQETQYF
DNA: TGCAGCGTTCGCCCAGGGAACCAAGAGACCCAGTACTTC

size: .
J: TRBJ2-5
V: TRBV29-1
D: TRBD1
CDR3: CSVTGGTSGEQYF
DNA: TGCAGCGTCACAGGGGGCACCTCGGGGGAGCAGTACTTC

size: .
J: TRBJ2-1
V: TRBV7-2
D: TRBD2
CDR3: CASSPRTSVYNEQFF
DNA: TGTGCCAGCAGCCCCCGAACTAGCGTGTACAATGAGCAGTTCTTC

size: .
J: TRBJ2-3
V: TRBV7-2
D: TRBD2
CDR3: CASSAGGKDTQYF
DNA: TGTGCCAGCAGCGCGGGAGGGAAAGATACGCAGTATTTT

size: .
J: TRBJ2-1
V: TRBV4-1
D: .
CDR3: CASSHRAEGEQFF
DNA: TGCGCCAGCAGTCATAGGGCCGAGGGTGAGCAGTTCTTC

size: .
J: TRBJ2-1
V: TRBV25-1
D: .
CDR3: CASSVTTPRNEQFF
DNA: TGTGCCAGCAGTGTTACTACCCCTCGTAATGAGCAGTTCTTC

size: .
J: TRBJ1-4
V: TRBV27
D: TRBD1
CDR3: CASSFRGTNEKLFF
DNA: TGTGCCAGCAGTTTCAGGGGGACTAATGAAAAACTGTTTTTT

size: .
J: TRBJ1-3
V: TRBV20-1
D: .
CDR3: CSARDPRGSSTIYF
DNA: TGCAGTGCTAGAGATCCCAGAGGATCAAGCACCATATATTTT

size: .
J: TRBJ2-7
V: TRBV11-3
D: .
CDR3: CASSSDRRGLGEQYF
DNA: TGTGCCAGCAGCTCAGACAGACGGGGATTGGGGGAGCAGTACTTC

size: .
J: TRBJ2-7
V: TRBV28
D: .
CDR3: CASSLSYRLIPEQYF
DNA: TGTGCCAGCAGTTTATCTTACAGGTTGATCCCCGAGCAGTACTTC

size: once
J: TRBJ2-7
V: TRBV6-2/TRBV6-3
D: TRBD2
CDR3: CASSYIAGLKTYEQYF
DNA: TGTGCCAGCAGTTACATTGCGGGACTAAAAACCTACGAGCAGTACTTC

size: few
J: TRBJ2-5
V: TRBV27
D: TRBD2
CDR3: CASRSFVASGNQETQYF
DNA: TGTGCCAGCAGGTCTTTTGTTGCTAGCGGCAACCAAGAGACCCAGTACTTC

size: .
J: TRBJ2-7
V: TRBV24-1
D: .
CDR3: CATSMWGNEQYF
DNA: TGTGCCACCAGTATGTGGGGGAATGAGCAGTACTTC

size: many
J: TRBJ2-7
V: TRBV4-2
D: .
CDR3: CASSQDLGAYEQYF
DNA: TGTGCCAGCAGCCAAGACTTGGGGGCCTACGAGCAGTACTTC

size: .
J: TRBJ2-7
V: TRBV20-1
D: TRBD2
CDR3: CSALSSSGSTYEQYF
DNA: TGCAGTGCTCTATCCTCTAGCGGGAGCACCTACGAGCAGTACTTC

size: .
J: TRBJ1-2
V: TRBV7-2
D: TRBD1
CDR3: CVSSSGTEHGYTF
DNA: TGTGTCAGCAGCTCCGGGACAGAGCATGGCTACACCTTC

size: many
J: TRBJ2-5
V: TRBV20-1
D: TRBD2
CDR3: CSTSGSETQYF
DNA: TGCAGTACTAGCGGGAGTGAGACCCAGTACTTC

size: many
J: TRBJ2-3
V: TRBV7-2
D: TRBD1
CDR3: CASSWGQANTDTQYF
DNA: TGTGCCAGCAGCTGGGGACAGGCGAACACAGATACGCAGTATTTT

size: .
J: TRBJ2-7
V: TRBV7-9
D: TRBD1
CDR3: CASSKQGQGNDEQYF
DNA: TGTGCCAGCAGCAAACAGGGACAGGGGAACGACGAGCAGTACTTC

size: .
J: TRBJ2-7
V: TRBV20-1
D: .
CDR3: CSALGQTYEQYF
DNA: TGCAGTGCTTTAGGACAGACCTACGAGCAGTACTTC

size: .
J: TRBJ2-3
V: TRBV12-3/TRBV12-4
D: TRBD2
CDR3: CASTRRSGSGTDTQYF
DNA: TGTGCCAGCACCCGGCGTAGCGGGAGTGGCACAGATACGCAGTATTTT

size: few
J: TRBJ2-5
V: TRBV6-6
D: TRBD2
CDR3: CASSKGGRIETQYF
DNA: TGTGCCAGCAGTAAGGGAGGGAGGATAGAGACCCAGTACTTC

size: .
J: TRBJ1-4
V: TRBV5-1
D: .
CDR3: CASRMGSATNEKLFF
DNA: TGCGCCAGCAGGATGGGATCTGCAACTAATGAAAAACTGTTTTTT

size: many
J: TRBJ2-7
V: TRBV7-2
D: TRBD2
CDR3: CASSLEGTSGRYEQYF
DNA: TGTGCCAGCAGCTTAGAAGGGACTAGCGGGAGATACGAGCAGTACTTC

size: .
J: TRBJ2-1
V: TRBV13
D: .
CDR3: CASSLLQMNNEQFF
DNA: TGTGCCAGCAGCTTACTTCAAATGAACAATGAGCAGTTCTTC

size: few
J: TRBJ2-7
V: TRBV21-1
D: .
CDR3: CASSTGTQYYEQYF
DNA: TGTGCCAGCAGCACCGGGACTCAATACTACGAGCAGTACTTC

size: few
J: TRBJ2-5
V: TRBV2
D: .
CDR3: CASRVGTLQETQYF
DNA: TGTGCCAGCAGAGTCGGGACTTTACAAGAGACCCAGTACTTC

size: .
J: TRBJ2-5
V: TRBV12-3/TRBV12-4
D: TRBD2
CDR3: CASRHTGTRSINEQYF
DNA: TGTGCCAGCAGACACACCGGGACTAGGAGTATCAATGAGCAGTACTTC

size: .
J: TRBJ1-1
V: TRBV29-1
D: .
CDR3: CSVDATEAFF
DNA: TGCAGCGTTGATGCTACTGAAGCTTTCTTT

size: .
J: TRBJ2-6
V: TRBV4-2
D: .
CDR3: CASSQESRISGANVLTF
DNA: TGTGCCAGCAGCCAAGAATCGCGAATCTCTGGGGCCAACGTCCTGACTTTC

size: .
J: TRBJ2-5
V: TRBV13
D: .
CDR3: CASSLEGGLLAERYF
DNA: TGTGCCAGCAGCTTAGAAGGAGGACTACTTGCCGAGCGGTACTTC

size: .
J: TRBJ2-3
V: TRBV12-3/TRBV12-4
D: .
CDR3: CASSLGVCGGTDTQYF
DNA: TGTGCCAGCAGTTTAGGAGTCTGTGGGGGCACAGATACGCAGTATTTT

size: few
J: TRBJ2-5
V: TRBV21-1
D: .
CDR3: CASSKSRLTIETQYF
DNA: TGTGCCAGCAGCAAAAGCAGATTAACCATAGAGACCCAGTACTTC

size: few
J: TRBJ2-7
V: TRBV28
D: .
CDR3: CASRDVPYEQYF
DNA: TGTGCCAGCCGGGATGTACCTTACGAGCAGTACTTC

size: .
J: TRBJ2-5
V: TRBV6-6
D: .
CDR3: CASRDQGQETQYF
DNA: TGTGCCAGCAGAGATCAGGGGCAAGAGACCCAGTACTTC

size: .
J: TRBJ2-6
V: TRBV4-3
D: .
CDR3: CASSQEAGTGANVLTF
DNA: TGCGCCAGCAGCCAAGAGGCCGGGACAGGGGCCAACGTCCTGACTTTC

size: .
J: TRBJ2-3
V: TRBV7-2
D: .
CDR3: CASSLASVMDTQYF
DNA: TGTGCCAGCAGCTTAGCCTCTGTGATGGATACGCAGTATTTT

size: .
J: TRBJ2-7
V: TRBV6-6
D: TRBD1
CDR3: CASSYPPDRGNEQYF
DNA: TGTGCCAGCAGTTACCCACCCGACAGGGGCAACGAGCAGTACTTC

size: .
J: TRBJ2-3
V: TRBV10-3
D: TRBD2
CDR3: CAISESFSGGTPDTQYF
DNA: TGTGCCATCAGTGAGTCGTTTAGCGGGGGGACTCCAGATACGCAGTATTTT

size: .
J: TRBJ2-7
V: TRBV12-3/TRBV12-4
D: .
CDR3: CASSNINSYEQYF
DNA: TGTGCCAGCAGCAACATCAACTCCTACGAGCAGTACTTC

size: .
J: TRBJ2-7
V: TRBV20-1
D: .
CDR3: CSASGGPASLIYEQYF
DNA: TGCAGTGCTAGCGGAGGGCCGGCGAGTTTAATCTACGAGCAGTACTTC

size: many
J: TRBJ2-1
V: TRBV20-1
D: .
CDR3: CSARTARGRDEQFF
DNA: TGCAGTGCCCGTACCGCCAGGGGTAGGGATGAGCAGTTCTTC

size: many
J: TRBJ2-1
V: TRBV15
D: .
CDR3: CATSAAGYEQFF
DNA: TGTGCCACCAGCGCCGCGGGGTATGAGCAGTTCTTC